This T cell receptor (beta chain) appears in the sequencing data of a study of control samples from healthy donors and cancer patients. Generated by immunoSEQ multiplex PCR, the TCRdb table keeps only in-frame clones and is missing some. The data hold roughly 26,000 clones, with 82% observed a single time. The CDR3 consists of 16 residues. Trimming at V came to 5 bases and at J to 1 base, leaving 7 bases not matched to a gene. CDR1 and CDR2 (germline): LGHDT, YNNKEL (reference sequence). The sample was PBMCs. This TCR derives from a man between 60 and 70 years old with colorectal cancer. J is TRBJ2-5 and V is TRBV3-1 (or the pseudogene TRBV3-2); 10 bases match TRBD2. CDR3 protein: CASSAGLAGVQETQYF. The CDR3 coding sequence is TGTGCCAGCAGCGCGGGTCTAGCGGGGGTCCAAGAGACCCAGTACTTC.